The rows below give T cell receptor beta chains drawn from one sample of a study of cytomegalovirus exposure and HLA in healthy donors. TCRdb's table, derived via immunoSEQ multiplex PCR, lists solely in-frame clones and lacks some. This sample has 150,000 or so clones, with 70% to 80% found just once. Sequenced material: PBMCs. The receptors derive from a man between 50 and 59 years old in good health and CMV-seropositive. CDR3s include the opening cysteine and the closing phenylalanine or tryptophan. A D gene is named only where the DNA matches it firmly. Clone size, where shown, is once, few, many, or a class for clones that have expanded.

CASSSNGIRGRGNEQFF,TGTGCCAGCAGCTCCAATGGTATAAGGGGGCGAGGAAATGAGCAGTTCTTC,TRBV7-6,TRBJ2-1,TRBD1,few
CASSLAPGAEGNTIYF,TGTGCCAGCAGCTTAGCACCAGGGGCAGAGGGGAACACCATATATTTT,TRBV7-2,TRBJ1-3,-,-
CASSLGGQGSSYGYTF,TGTGCCAGCAGCTTAGGGGGACAGGGTTCTAGCTATGGCTACACCTTC,TRBV7-2,TRBJ1-2,TRBD1,-
CASSLGQGELGGYTF,TGTGCCAGCAGCTTGGGACAGGGTGAGCTTGGGGGCTACACCTTC,TRBV7-9,TRBJ1-2,TRBD1,-
CASSRQALAGGPGDTQYF,TGTGCCAGCAGCCGACAGGCTCTAGCGGGGGGGCCCGGAGATACGCAGTATTTT,TRBV14,TRBJ2-3,TRBD2,-
CASSGGSSYEQYF,TGTGCCAGCAGTGGAGGGAGCTCCTACGAGCAGTACTTC,TRBV2,TRBJ2-7,-,-
CASRAGGGRNNEQFF,TGTGCCAGCAGAGCCGGGGGGGGGCGGAACAATGAGCAGTTCTTC,TRBV6-5,TRBJ2-1,TRBD2,-
CATSSGRGTYYEQYF,TGTGCCACCTCCTCCGGGCGGGGGACCTATTACGAGCAGTACTTC,TRBV25-1,TRBJ2-7,TRBD2,-
CASSLGGTGGGYNEQFF,TGCGCCAGCAGCTTGGGGGGCACAGGGGGCGGCTACAATGAGCAGTTCTTC,TRBV5-1,TRBJ2-1,TRBD1,-
CAIGGFGGTIYF,TGTGCCATCGGCGGTTTCGGGGGCACCATATATTTT,TRBV10-3,TRBJ1-3,-,once
CASSQARGGGETQYF,TGCGCCAGCAGCCAAGCTCGGGGGGGCGGGGAGACCCAGTACTTC,TRBV4-3,TRBJ2-5,TRBD2,-
CASSLGGLATDTQYF,TGTGCCAGCAGCTTAGGCGGTTTAGCGACAGATACGCAGTATTTT,TRBV7-9,TRBJ2-3,-,few
CASSPRTSGDADTQYF,TGTGCCAGCAGCCCAAGGACTAGCGGGGACGCAGATACGCAGTATTTT,TRBV7-8,TRBJ2-3,TRBD2,-
CASTTGFSGANVLTF,TGTGCCAGTACTACAGGGTTCTCTGGGGCCAACGTCCTGACTTTC,TRBV19,TRBJ2-6,-,-
CSVEGDYGYTF,TGCAGCGTTGAAGGCGACTATGGCTACACCTTC,TRBV29-1,TRBJ1-2,-,-
CASTGGDSTDTQYF,TGTGCCAGCACCGGGGGGGATAGCACAGATACGCAGTATTTT,TRBV28,TRBJ2-3,TRBD2,-
CASSLRRGASTDTQYF,TGTGCCAGCAGCTTAAGGCGGGGGGCTAGCACAGATACGCAGTATTTT,TRBV7-8,TRBJ2-3,TRBD2,few
CATSRAATNEKLFF,TGTGCCACCAGCAGAGCCGCAACTAATGAAAAACTGTTTTTT,TRBV15,TRBJ1-4,-,-
CASSPPRDRVAKNIQYF,TGTGCCAGCAGCCCTCCTCGGGACAGAGTAGCCAAAAACATTCAGTACTTC,TRBV27,TRBJ2-4,TRBD1,few
CASSPLGQGTGELFF,TGCGCCAGCAGCCCGCTGGGACAGGGGACCGGGGAGCTGTTTTTT,TRBV5-1,TRBJ2-2,TRBD1,-
CASSPERRHQETQYF,TGTGCCAGCTCTCCCGAGAGGAGACACCAAGAGACCCAGTACTTC,TRBV18,TRBJ2-5,-,-
CASSLAPGQGYEQYF,TGTGCCAGCAGCTTGGCACCGGGACAGGGCTACGAGCAGTACTTC,TRBV5-6,TRBJ2-7,TRBD1,-
CASSEQGSNSPLHF,TGTGCCAGCAGTGAACAGGGGAGTAATTCACCCCTCCACTTT,TRBV2,TRBJ1-6,-,-
CASSQEIGGRSYNSPLHF,TGCGCCAGCAGCCAAGAGATTGGGGGCAGGTCCTATAATTCACCCCTCCACTTT,TRBV4-3,TRBJ1-6,-,-
CASSLGRGTEAFF,TGTGCCAGCAGCTTAGGCAGGGGCACTGAAGCTTTCTTT,TRBV11-3,TRBJ1-1,-,-
CASSLVRDKFSGANVLTF,TGTGCCAGCAGCTTAGTAAGGGACAAGTTCTCTGGGGCCAACGTCCTGACTTTC,TRBV7-9,TRBJ2-6,-,-
CASSPVGGDVNEKLFF,TGCGCCAGCAGCCCGGTTGGCGGGGACGTCAATGAAAAACTGTTTTTT,TRBV5-1,TRBJ1-4,-,-